Shown below are 10 T cell receptor beta chains from a single sample sequenced in a study of OX40 agonist ivuxolimab in advanced cancers. Assay used: immunoSEQ multiplex PCR; TCRdb lists only in-frame clones, some missing. The table records around 150,000 clones, 85% to 95% of them present only once. Sequencing was performed on CD4+ or CD8+ T cells sorted from blood, taken in a trial of the OX40 agonist ivuxolimab. These receptors all stem from an adult with an advanced solid tumor such as melanoma, head and neck, liver or kidney cancer.

CDR3 DNA: TGTGCCAGAAGCTTCTGGGGACAGGGGGTTGAAAAACTGTTTTTT. Translation gives CARSFWGQGVEKLFF. The chain uses TRBV5-3 and TRBJ1-4; 11 nucleotides align to TRBD1. TRBV5-3 counts as an open reading frame of uncertain function. The J segment lost 7 bases and the V segment lost 2 bases, leaving 4 bases of the junction unmatched. CDR3 length equals 15 residues.

The CDR3 protein is CASRGETEQYF. In DNA, the CDR3 is TGCGCCAGCCGGGGGGAAACCGAGCAGTACTTC. V and J are TRBV5-1 and TRBJ2-7, with 7 bases that match TRBD2. The CDR3 sequence is 11 residues long. The germline CDR1 and CDR2 sequences are SGHRS and YFSETQ. The junction had 4 bases not matched to a gene; V was cut back by 7 bases and J by 6 bases.

V is TRBV30 and J is TRBJ2-7, with TRBD2 matching 7 bases. V shed 1 base, J shed 2 bases, and the junction held 11 bases outside the gene matches. The germline gives CDR1 GTSNPN, CDR2 SVGIG (reference sequence). The CDR3 sequence is 16 residues long. The CDR3 DNA follows: TGTGCCTGGAGTGGCGGGAGTGCCAGTATGACCTACGAGCAGTACTTC. Amino acid sequence: CAWSGGSASMTYEQYF.

About this clone itself: The junction departs from germline at one end; a sequencing error may be responsible. V is TRBV11-2 and J is TRBJ2-7; D not certain. The length of the CDR3 is 12 residues. Germline loops: CDR1 SGHAT, CDR2 FQNNGV. CDR3 sequence: CASGLDRSEQYF. As DNA, the CDR3 is TGTGCCAGCGGCTTAGACCGGTCCGAGCAGTACTTC.

The chain recombines TRBV7-2 with TRBJ1-2; 9 bases align to TRBD1. V trimming: 5 bases; J trimming: 4 bases; junction bases outside the gene matches: 8. Germline loops: CDR1 SGHTA, CDR2 FQGNSA. The CDR3 is 15 amino acids. Here the CDR3 DNA reads TGTGCCAGCAGCAAGGGAGGGGACAGGGTCTATGGCTACACCTTC. This translates into CASSKGGDRVYGYTF. The complete variable domain, with remaining parts taken from reference TRBV7-2 and TRBJ1-2, reads GAGVSQSPSNKVTEKGKDVELRCDPISGHTALYWYRQSLGQGLEFLIYFQGNSAPDKSGLPSDRFSAERTGGSVSTLTIQRTQQEDSAVYLCASSKGGDRVYGYTFGSGTRLTVV.

V is TRBV19 and J is TRBJ1-5, with TRBD1 matching 10 bases. The germline gives CDR1 LNHDA, CDR2 SQIVND (reference sequence). V shed 6 bases and J 3 bases; nucleotides not matched to a gene: 8. The CDR3 consists of 16 residues. The CDR3 sequence is CASSLMGTGVNQPQHF. CDR3 DNA sequence: TGTGCCAGTAGCTTAATGGGGACAGGGGTCAATCAGCCCCAGCATTTT.

The gene calls are TRBV28 and TRBJ2-1; TRBD2 aligns across 7 bases. CDR1 MDHEN and CDR2 SYDVKM come from the germline V gene. J gave up 0 bases and V 5 bases, and 7 bases lay outside the gene matches. This CDR3 has 16 residues. The CDR3 DNA is TGTGCCAGCAGTGGGGGAGGGTCAAGCTCCTACAATGAGCAGTTCTTC. It specifies CASSGGGSSSYNEQFF.

This clone was recorded once. The V and J genes are TRBV6-6 and TRBJ1-5; 10 bases line up with TRBD1. Germline trimming cut 6 bases from V and 5 bases from J; bases unmatched to any gene: 4. CDR1 is MNHNY and CDR2 is SVGAGI in the germline V gene (reference sequence). This CDR3 has 14 residues. CDR3 in amino acids: CASSRTGGDQPQHF. CDR3 nucleotide sequence: TGTGCCAGCAGCCGGACAGGGGGTGATCAGCCCCAGCATTTT.

The chain joins TRBV7-9 to TRBJ2-7; D is perhaps TRBD1 or TRBD2 (6 bases each). V lost 4 bases, J lost 0 bases, and 19 bases lay in between. CDR3 length: 17 residues. Germline V gives CDR1 SEHNR, CDR2 FQNEAQ (reference sequence). The DNA for the CDR3 is TGTGCCAGCAGCTACACCGAGAGGGGGGCGAGCTCCTACGAGCAGTACTTC. This encodes CASSYTERGASSYEQYF.

The V and J genes are TRBV18 and TRBJ1-1; D possibly corresponds to TRBD1 (5 bases). The CDR3 is 16 amino acids. V was pared by 2 bases and J by 1 base, with 14 bases between. Germline V gives CDR1 KGHSH, CDR2 LQKENI. The CDR3 sequence: CASSPFGGTTNTEAFF. CDR3 DNA sequence: TGTGCCAGCTCACCATTTGGTGGGACGACGAACACTGAAGCTTTCTTT.